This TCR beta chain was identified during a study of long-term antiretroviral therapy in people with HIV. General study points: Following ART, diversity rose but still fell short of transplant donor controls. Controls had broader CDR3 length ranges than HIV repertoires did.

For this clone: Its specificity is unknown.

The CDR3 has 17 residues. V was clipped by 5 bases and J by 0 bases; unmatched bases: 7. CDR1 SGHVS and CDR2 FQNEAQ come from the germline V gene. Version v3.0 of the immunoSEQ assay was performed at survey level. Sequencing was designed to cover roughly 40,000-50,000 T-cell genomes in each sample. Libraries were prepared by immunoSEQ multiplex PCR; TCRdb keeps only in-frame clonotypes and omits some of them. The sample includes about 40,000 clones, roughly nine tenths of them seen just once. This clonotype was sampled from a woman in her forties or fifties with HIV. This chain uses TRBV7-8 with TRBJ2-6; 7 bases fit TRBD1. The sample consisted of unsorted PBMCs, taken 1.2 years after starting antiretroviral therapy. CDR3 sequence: CASSVRDRSSGANVLTF. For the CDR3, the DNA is TGTGCCAGCAGCGTCCGGGACAGAAGCTCTGGGGCCAACGTCCTGACTTTC.